This T cell receptor (beta chain) was identified during a study of T cell repertoires in cytomegalovirus infection. TCRdb ran MiXCR on the reads and lists one entry per CDR3 protein. The sample contains some 300,000 distinct CDR3 sequences, about a sixth of which appear only once. The CDR3 is made up of 17 amino acids. The junction had 10 bases not matched to a gene; V was cut back by 0 bases and J by 6 bases. Germline V gives CDR1 MGHRA, CDR2 YSYEKL. This clonotype was obtained from a human donor in good health (CMV status not recorded). Some clones in this sample may be carry-over from other donors' samples. The sample consisted of PBMCs. This chain links TRBV4-1 with TRBJ2-2; 7 nucleotides agree with TRBD2. The CDR3 sequence: CASSQDPATSPAGELFF. The CDR3 DNA reads TGCGCCAGCAGCCAAGACCCGGCGACTAGCCCAGCCGGGGAGCTGTTTTTT.